Below, 11 T cell receptor beta chains from the same sample are listed, as sequenced in a study of post-analysis software for immune sequencing data. Study-wide points: About five TRBV segments were more frequent in patients than controls; TRBV5-6, TRBV5-1 and TRBV20-1 belonged to this group.

These receptors' targets are unknown. The TCR beta cDNA libraries contained unique molecular identifiers. TCRdb independently ran MiXCR on the PCR reads; one entry per CDR3 protein. The sample contains roughly 670,000 distinct CDR3 sequences, approximately 59% of which appear only once. The specimen sequenced was blood. These receptors originate from a girl aged 2 to 9 with multiple sclerosis.

The rearrangement uses TRBV6-5 and TRBJ2-1, with 8 bases that match TRBD1. CDR1 and CDR2 (germline): MNHEY, SVGAGI. The CDR3 spans 14 residues. The junction had 3 bases not matched to a gene; V was cut back by 2 bases and J by 6 bases. CDR3 nucleotides: TGTGCCAGCAGTTACCCAGGGGGCCCCAATGAGCAGTTCTTC. Translated, it gives CASSYPGGPNEQFF.

This CDR3 is CASSFRGLSAKNIQYF. CDR3 nucleotides: TGTGCCAGCAGTTTCCGGGGCTTGAGCGCCAAAAACATTCAGTACTTC. This chain links TRBV6-2 or TRBV6-3 with TRBJ2-4, with D perhaps given as TRBD1 or TRBD2 (5 bases each). The germline V gene has CDR1 MNHEY and CDR2 SVGEGT. Trimming pared 4 bases from V and 1 base from J, leaving 14 bases between. There are 16 residues in the CDR3.

V usage is TRBV25-1 and J usage is TRBJ1-1; the D gene is possibly TRBD1 (5 bases). Germline V gene data show CDR1 as MGHDK and CDR2 as SYGVNS. V lost 3 bases, J lost 5 bases, and 19 bases lay in between. This CDR3 has 16 amino acids. The CDR3 nucleotides read TGTGCCAGCAGTGATCCTTGGGGCCGTAAACCAACTGAAGCTTTCTTT. Protein product: CASSDPWGRKPTEAFF.

This clonotype was detected only a few times. The rearrangement links TRBV20-1 to TRBJ2-3; TRBD2 matches 7 bases. The CDR3 sequence is 15 residues long. J gave up 0 bases and V 6 bases, and 9 bases lay outside the gene matches. Germline V gene data show CDR1 as DFQATT and CDR2 as SNEGSKA (reference sequence). The CDR3 spells CSAPRRGSSTDTQYF. The CDR3 nucleotides are TGCAGTGCCCCGAGACGCGGGAGCAGCACAGATACGCAGTATTTT.

The J gene is TRBJ2-4, the V gene TRBV25-1; 11 positions agree with TRBD2. The assigned J gene may be wrong: the sequence end matches TRBJ2-7 better. The CDR3 contains 17 residues. CDR1 and CDR2 from the germline V gene are MGHDK and SYGVNS. CDR3 protein: CASSEEYSGRAYYEQYF. In DNA, the CDR3 is TGTGCCAGCAGCGAAGAGTATAGCGGGAGGGCCTACTACGAGCAGTACTTC.

The V call is TRBV12-3 or TRBV12-4, the J call TRBJ1-6; 7 nucleotides agree with TRBD1. This CDR3 comprises 13 residues. Trimming at V came to 4 bases and at J to 9 bases, leaving 3 bases not matched to a gene. CDR3 region: CASSSWTGSPLHF. The DNA for the CDR3 is TGTGCCAGCAGTTCTTGGACAGGTTCACCCCTCCACTTT.

The chain is built from TRBV10-3 and TRBJ1-4; D is unresolved. Trimming pared 2 bases from V and 6 bases from J, leaving 7 bases between. The length of the CDR3 is 13 residues. Germline V lookup: CDR1 ENHRY, CDR2 SYGVKD. The CDR3 nucleotides are TGTGCCATCAGTGAGCCGAGGGATGAAAAACTGTTTTTT. Translating it yields CAISEPRDEKLFF.

V usage is TRBV6-2 or TRBV6-3 and J usage is TRBJ2-3; D uncertain. The CDR3 length is 13 residues. Per germline, CDR1 MNHEY and CDR2 SVGEGT. V was shortened by 2 bases and J by 3 bases, with 6 bases between the two germline ends. In DNA, the CDR3 is TGTGCCAGCAGTTACGTCCCAACAGATACGCAGTATTTT. Protein: CASSYVPTDTQYF.

The rearrangement joins TRBV18 to TRBJ2-5; D possibly uses TRBD1 or TRBD2 (7 bases each). The V end was cut by 5 bases, the J end by 11 bases, with 24 bases between. Looked up from germline, CDR1 is KGHSH and CDR2 is LQKENI. The CDR3 sequence is 15 residues long. CDR3 amino acids: CASSSGTAGFGEQYF. DNA for the CDR3: TGTGCCAGCTCAAGCGGGACAGCCGGATTTGGTGAGCAGTACTTC.

The V gene is TRBV7-9, the J gene TRBJ2-1; 8 bases align to TRBD2. The CDR3 runs 17 residues. The junction had 14 bases not matched to a gene; V was cut back by 4 bases and J by 6 bases. The germline CDR1 and CDR2 sequences are SEHNR and FQNEAQ (reference sequence). This CDR3 reads CASSSGTLAGDANEQFF. The CDR3 DNA sequence: TGTGCCAGCAGCTCGGGGACTCTAGCGGGCGATGCCAATGAGCAGTTCTTC. The variable domain in full, completed from reference TRBV7-9 and TRBJ2-1, reads DTGVSQNPRHKITKRGQNVTFRCDPISEHNRLYWYRQTLGQGPEFLTYFQNEAQLEKSRLLSDRFSAERPKGSFSTLEIQRTEQGDSAMYLCASSSGTLAGDANEQFFGPGTRLTVL.

The V and J genes are TRBV9 and TRBJ2-7; TRBD2 agrees at 7 bases. Trimming at V came to 0 bases and at J to 7 bases, leaving 4 bases not matched to a gene. The CDR3 has 13 amino acids. Germline V gene lookup returns CDR1 SGDLS and CDR2 YYNGEE. The CDR3 DNA reads TGTGCCAGCAGCGTAGGGGGGGGTAGTGAGCAGTACTTC. It codes for CASSVGGGSEQYF.